This TCR beta chain was recorded in a study of blood T cell repertoires in COVID-19. There are 15 residues in the CDR3. Germline V gene sequence: CDR1 SGDLS, CDR2 YYNGEE. V was pared by 3 bases and J by 7 bases, with 17 bases between. This table comes from immunoSEQ multiplex PCR, and its TCRdb copy is limited to in-frame clones, with some not included. The data contain 200,000 to 250,000 clones, 75% to 90% of them seen just once; the ten biggest clones take up roughly 2.6%. This clone was found once. This chain joins TRBV9 and TRBJ1-5, with D perhaps TRBD1 (6 bases). Sequenced input: peripheral blood. The source is a man between 25 and 39 years old with COVID-19, enrolled during active disease. The CDR3 is CASSAAGAHGQPQHF. The CDR3 DNA is TGTGCCAGCAGCGCCGCAGGGGCCCATGGGCAGCCCCAGCATTTT.